These 5 T cell receptor beta chains were sequenced from one sample in a study of blood T cell repertoires in COVID-19. Assay used: immunoSEQ multiplex PCR; TCRdb lists only in-frame clones, some missing. The sample shows about 170,000 clones, approximately 77% of them seen only once. The sequencing input was peripheral blood. Receptor source: a woman of 80 years or more with active or convalescent COVID-19.

The chain carries TRBV9 and TRBJ1-5; 10 nucleotides align to TRBD1. V lost 3 bases and J lost 5; bases outside the gene matches: 5. From germline, CDR1 is SGDLS and CDR2 YYNGEE. This CDR3 has 15 residues. The CDR3 is CASSATGQGDQPQHF. The CDR3 DNA reads as TGTGCCAGCAGCGCCACCGGACAGGGGGATCAGCCCCAGCATTTT.

The chain employs TRBV2 and TRBJ2-1; the D gene is possibly TRBD2 (6 bases). The CDR3 has 14 residues. Per germline, CDR1 SNHLY and CDR2 FYNNEI. V gave up 7 bases and J gave up 5 bases, with 15 bases separating them. The CDR3 loop reads CASTEGWSHNEQFF. DNA for the CDR3: TGTGCCAGCACGGAGGGATGGTCCCACAATGAGCAGTTCTTC.

The rearrangement links TRBV6-5 to TRBJ2-1; 8 bases are shared with TRBD2. This CDR3 is built from 15 residues. V shed 7 bases and J 0 bases; nucleotides not matched to a gene: 5. Looked up from germline, CDR1 is MNHEY and CDR2 is SVGAGI. CDR3 DNA sequence: TGTGCCAGCACCCAGCGGGGGATCTCCTACAATGAGCAGTTCTTC. This sequence encodes CASTQRGISYNEQFF.

This CDR3 is CASSGQRGSNEQFF. The CDR3 DNA reads TGTGCCAGCAGTGGACAACGGGGAAGCAATGAGCAGTTCTTC. The V gene is TRBV2, the J gene TRBJ2-1; possible D gene TRBD2, 5 bases. V was clipped by 4 bases and J by 6 bases, with 13 bases between them. The CDR3 has 14 residues. In germline, CDR1 is SNHLY, CDR2 FYNNEI.

This clone showed up just a few times. The chain combines TRBV21-1 with TRBJ1-1. TRBV21-1 is a pseudogene segment. The CDR3 has 15 residues. Written as DNA, the CDR3 is TGTGCCAGCAGCCCCCGGGAAGGCCTCAAGAGAGTAGCTTTCTTT. This sequence encodes CASSPREGLKRVAFF.